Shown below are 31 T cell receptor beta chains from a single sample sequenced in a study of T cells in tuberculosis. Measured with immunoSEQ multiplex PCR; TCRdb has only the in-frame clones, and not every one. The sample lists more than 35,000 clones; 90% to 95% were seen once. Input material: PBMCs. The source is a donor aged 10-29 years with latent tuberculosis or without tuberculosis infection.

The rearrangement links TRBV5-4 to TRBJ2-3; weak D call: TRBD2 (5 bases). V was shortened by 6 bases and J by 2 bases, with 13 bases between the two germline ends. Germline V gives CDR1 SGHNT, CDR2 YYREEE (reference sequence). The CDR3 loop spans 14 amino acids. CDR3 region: CASTPAAFTDTQYF. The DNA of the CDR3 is TGTGCCAGCACACCAGCGGCCTTCACAGATACGCAGTATTTT.

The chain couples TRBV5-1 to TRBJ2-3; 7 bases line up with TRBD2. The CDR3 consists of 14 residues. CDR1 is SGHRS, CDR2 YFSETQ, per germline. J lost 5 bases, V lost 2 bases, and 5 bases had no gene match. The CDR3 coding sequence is TGCGCCAGCAGCTTTAGAGTAGCGGGAGATACGCAGTATTTT. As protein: CASSFRVAGDTQYF.

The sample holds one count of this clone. CDR3 sequence: CASSGRLASTDTQYF. Written as DNA, the CDR3 is TGTGCCAGCAGTGGGAGACTAGCAAGCACAGATACGCAGTATTTT. The chain links TRBV7-9 to TRBJ2-3, with 7 bases matching TRBD2. J gave up 0 bases and V 6 bases, and 6 bases lay outside the gene matches. This CDR3 comprises 15 residues. Per the germline V gene, CDR1 is SEHNR and CDR2 is FQNEAQ (reference sequence).

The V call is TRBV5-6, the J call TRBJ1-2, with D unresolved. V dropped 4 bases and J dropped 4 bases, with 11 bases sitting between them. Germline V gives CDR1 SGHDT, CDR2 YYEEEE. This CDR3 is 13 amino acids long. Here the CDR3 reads CASSPRGAYGYTF. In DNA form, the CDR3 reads TGTGCCAGCAGCCCACGGGGAGCCTATGGCTACACCTTC.

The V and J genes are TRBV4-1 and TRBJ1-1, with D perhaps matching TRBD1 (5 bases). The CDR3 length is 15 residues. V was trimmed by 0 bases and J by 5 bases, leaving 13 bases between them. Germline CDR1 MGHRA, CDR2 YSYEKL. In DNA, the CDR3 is TGCGCCAGCAGCCAAGATGAGTCCCGGGGGACTGAAGCTTTCTTT. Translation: CASSQDESRGTEAFF.

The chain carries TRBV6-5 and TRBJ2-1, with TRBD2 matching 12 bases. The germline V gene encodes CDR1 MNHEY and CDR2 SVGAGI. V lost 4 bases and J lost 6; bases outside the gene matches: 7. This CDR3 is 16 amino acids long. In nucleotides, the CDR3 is TGTGCCAGCAGTTCTAGCGGGGGGGCCCCTCTCAATGAGCAGTTCTTC. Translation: CASSSSGGAPLNEQFF.

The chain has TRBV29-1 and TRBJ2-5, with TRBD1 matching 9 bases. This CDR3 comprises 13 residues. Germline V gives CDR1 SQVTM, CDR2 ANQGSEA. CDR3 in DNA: TGCAGTTTGGGGACAGGGCCACAAGAGACCCAGTACTTC. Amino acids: CSLGTGPQETQYF.

The CDR3 bases are TGTGCCAGCATTCCCCAAGCTGGGACAGGGTATAATGAAAAACTGTTTTTT. Amino acids: CASIPQAGTGYNEKLFF. This chain uses TRBV21-1 with TRBJ1-4; TRBD1, the D gene given by the table, was not confirmed from the DNA. TRBV21-1 corresponds to a pseudogene. This CDR3 region has 17 residues.

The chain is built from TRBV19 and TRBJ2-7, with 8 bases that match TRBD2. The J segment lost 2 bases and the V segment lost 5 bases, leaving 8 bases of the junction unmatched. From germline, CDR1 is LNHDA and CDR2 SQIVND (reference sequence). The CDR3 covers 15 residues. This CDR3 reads CASSDRGGTPYEQYF. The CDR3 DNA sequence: TGTGCCAGTAGTGACCGGGGGGGAACGCCCTACGAGCAGTACTTC.

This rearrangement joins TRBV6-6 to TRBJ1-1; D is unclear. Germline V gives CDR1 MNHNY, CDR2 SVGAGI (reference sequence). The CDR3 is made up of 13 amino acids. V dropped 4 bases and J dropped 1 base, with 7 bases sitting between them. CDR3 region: CASSLSTNTEAFF. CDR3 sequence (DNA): TGTGCCAGCAGTTTAAGCACGAACACTGAAGCTTTCTTT.

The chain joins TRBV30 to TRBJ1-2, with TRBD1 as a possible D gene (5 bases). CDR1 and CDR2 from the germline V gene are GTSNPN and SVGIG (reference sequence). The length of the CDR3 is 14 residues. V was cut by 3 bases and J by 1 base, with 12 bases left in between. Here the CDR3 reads CAWRAPGGNYGYTF. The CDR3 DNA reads TGTGCCTGGAGGGCCCCCGGGGGTAACTATGGCTACACCTTC.

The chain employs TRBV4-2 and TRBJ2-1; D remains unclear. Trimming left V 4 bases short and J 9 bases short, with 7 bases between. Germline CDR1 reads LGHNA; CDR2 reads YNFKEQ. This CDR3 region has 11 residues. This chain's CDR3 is CASSLRSEQFF. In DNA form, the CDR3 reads TGTGCCAGCAGCCTACGTAGTGAGCAGTTCTTC.

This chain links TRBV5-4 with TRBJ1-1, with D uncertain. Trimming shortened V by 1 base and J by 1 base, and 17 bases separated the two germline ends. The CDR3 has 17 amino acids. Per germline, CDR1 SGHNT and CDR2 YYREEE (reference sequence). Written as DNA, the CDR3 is TGTGCCAGCAGCTTGTTCGATTCCCACCTAAGGAACACTGAAGCTTTCTTT. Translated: CASSLFDSHLRNTEAFF.

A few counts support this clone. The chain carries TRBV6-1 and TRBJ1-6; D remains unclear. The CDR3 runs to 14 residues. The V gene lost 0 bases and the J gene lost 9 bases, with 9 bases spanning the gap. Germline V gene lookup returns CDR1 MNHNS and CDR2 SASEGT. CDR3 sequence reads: CASSEAPPISPLHF. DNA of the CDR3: TGTGCCAGCAGTGAAGCGCCACCTATTTCACCCCTCCACTTT.

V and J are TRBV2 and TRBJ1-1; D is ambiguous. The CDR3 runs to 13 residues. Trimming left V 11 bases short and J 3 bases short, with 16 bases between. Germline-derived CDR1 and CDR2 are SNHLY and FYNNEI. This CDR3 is CALTPHHYTEAFF. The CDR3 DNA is TGTGCCCTTACACCCCACCATTACACTGAAGCTTTCTTT. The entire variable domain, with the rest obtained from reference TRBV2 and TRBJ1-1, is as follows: EPEVTQTPSHQVTQMGQEVILRCVPISNHLYFYWYRQILGQKVEFLVSFYNNEISEKSEIFDDQFSVERPDGSNFTLKIRSTKLEDSAMYFCALTPHHYTEAFFGQGTRLTVV.

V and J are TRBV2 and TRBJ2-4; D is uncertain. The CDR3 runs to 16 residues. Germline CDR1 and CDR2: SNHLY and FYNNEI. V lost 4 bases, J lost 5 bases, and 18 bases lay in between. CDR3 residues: CASSAPPGYIQNIQYF. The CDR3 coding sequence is TGTGCCAGCAGTGCCCCCCCCGGTTATATCCAAAACATTCAGTACTTC.

The CDR3 region has the DNA TGTGCCAGCAGCTTGAGGTCTAGCACAGATACGCAGTATTTT. Translation gives CASSLRSSTDTQYF. The V and J genes are TRBV7-6 and TRBJ2-3; no firm D call. The CDR3 runs 14 residues. Trimming took off 3 bases at V and 0 bases at J, with 7 bases between the two ends. Looked up from germline, CDR1 is SGHVS and CDR2 is FNYEAQ.

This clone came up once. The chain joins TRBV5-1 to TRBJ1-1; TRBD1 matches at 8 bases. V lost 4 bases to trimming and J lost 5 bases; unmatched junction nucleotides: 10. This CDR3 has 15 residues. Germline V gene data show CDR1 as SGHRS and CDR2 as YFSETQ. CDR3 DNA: TGCGCCAGCAGCCCGAACCAGGGGGCTGGGACTGAAGCTTTCTTT. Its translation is CASSPNQGAGTEAFF.

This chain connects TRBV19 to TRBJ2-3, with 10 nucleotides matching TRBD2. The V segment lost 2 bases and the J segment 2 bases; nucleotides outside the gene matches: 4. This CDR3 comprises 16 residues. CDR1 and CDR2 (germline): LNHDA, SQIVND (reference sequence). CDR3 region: CASSIRSGRATDTQYF. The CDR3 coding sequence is TGTGCCAGTAGTATACGGAGCGGGAGGGCCACAGATACGCAGTATTTT.

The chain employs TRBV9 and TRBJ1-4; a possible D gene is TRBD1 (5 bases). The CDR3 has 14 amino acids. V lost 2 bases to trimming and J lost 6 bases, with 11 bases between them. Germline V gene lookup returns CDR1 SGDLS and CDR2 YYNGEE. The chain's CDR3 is CASSVRVADEKLFF. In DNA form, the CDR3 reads TGTGCCAGCAGCGTCAGGGTAGCAGATGAAAAACTGTTTTTT.

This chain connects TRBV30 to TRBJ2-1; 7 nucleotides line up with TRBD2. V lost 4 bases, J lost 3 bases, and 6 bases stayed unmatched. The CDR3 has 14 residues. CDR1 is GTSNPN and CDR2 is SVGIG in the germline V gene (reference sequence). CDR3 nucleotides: TGTGCCTGGAACGTGGGAGGGCTCTACAATGAGCAGTTCTTC. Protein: CAWNVGGLYNEQFF.

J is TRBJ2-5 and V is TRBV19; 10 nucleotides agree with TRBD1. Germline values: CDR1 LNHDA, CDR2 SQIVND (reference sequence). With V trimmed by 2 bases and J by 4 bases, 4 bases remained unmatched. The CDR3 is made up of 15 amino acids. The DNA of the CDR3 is TGTGCCAGTAGTATAACCCGGACAGGGGGAGAGACCCAGTACTTC. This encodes CASSITRTGGETQYF. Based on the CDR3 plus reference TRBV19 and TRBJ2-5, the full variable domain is DGGITQSPKYLFRKEGQNVTLSCEQNLNHDAMYWYRQDPGQGLRLIYYSQIVNDFQKGDIAEGYSVSREKKESFPLTVTSAQKNPTAFYLCASSITRTGGETQYFGPGTRLLVL.

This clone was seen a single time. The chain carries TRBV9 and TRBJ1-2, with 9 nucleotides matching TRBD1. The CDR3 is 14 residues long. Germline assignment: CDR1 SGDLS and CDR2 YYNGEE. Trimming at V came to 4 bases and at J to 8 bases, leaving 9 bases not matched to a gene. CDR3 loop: CASSYPGQGWGYTF. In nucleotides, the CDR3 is TGTGCCAGCAGCTACCCGGGACAGGGTTGGGGCTACACCTTC. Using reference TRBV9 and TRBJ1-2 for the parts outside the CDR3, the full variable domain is DSGVTQTPKHLITATGQRVTLRCSPRSGDLSVYWYQQSLDQGLQFLIQYYNGEERAKGNILERFSAQQFPDLHSELNLSSLELGDSALYFCASSYPGQGWGYTFGSGTRLTVV.

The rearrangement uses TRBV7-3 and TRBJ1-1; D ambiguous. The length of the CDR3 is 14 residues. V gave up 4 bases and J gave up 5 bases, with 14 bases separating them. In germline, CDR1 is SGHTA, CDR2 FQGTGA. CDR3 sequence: CASSYPAGRTEAFF. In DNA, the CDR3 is TGTGCCAGCAGCTACCCGGCCGGGAGGACTGAAGCTTTCTTT. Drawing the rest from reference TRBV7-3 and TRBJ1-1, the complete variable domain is GAGVSQTPSNKVTEKGKYVELRCDPISGHTALYWYRQSLGQGPEFLIYFQGTGAADDSGLPNDRFFAVRPEGSVSTLKIQRTERGDSAVYLCASSYPAGRTEAFFGQGTRLTVV.

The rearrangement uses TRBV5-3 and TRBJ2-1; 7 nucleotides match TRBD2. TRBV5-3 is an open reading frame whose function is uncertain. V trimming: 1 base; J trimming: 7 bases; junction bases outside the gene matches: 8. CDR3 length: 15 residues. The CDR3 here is CARSLWGGSGNEQFF. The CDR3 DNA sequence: TGTGCCAGAAGCTTGTGGGGCGGGAGTGGTAATGAGCAGTTCTTC.

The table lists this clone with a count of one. In DNA form, the CDR3 reads TGTGCCACCAGCCTCGGGTGGGAGCAGTACTTC. Its translation: CATSLGWEQYF. V and J are TRBV15 and TRBJ2-7, with D hard to call. CDR3 length: 11 amino acids. V was clipped by 5 bases and J by 7 bases, with 9 bases between them. Germline-derived CDR1 and CDR2 are LNHNV and YYDKDF (reference sequence). The complete variable domain, with remaining parts taken from reference TRBV15 and TRBJ2-7, reads DAMVIQNPRYQVTQFGKPVTLSCSQTLNHNVMYWYQQKSSQAPKLLFHYYDKDFNNEADTPDNFQSRRPNTSFCFLDIRSPGLGDTAMYLCATSLGWEQYFGPGTRLTVT.

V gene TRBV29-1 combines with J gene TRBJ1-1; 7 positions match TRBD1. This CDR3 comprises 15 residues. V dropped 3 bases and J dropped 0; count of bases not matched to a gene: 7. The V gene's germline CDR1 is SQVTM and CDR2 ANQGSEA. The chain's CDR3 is CSVDLTGIMNTEAFF. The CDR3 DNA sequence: TGCAGCGTTGACCTGACAGGGATTATGAACACTGAAGCTTTCTTT.

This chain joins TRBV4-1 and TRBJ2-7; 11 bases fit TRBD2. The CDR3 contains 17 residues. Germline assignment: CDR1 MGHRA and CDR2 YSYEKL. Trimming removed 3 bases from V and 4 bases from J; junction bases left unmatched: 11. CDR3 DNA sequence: TGCGCCAGCAGCCACATTAGCGGGGGGGCTTTTTTGTACGAGCAGTACTTC. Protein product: CASSHISGGAFLYEQYF.

The CDR3 protein is CASRRIAGQEQFF. The CDR3 nucleotides read TGTGCCAGCAGGAGAATTGCGGGGCAGGAGCAGTTCTTC. The chain combines TRBV2 with TRBJ2-1, with a tentative D call TRBD2 (6 bases). Trimming cost V 6 bases and J 10 bases, with 16 bases left between them. The CDR3 consists of 13 residues. Germline CDR1 is SNHLY and CDR2 is FYNNEI.

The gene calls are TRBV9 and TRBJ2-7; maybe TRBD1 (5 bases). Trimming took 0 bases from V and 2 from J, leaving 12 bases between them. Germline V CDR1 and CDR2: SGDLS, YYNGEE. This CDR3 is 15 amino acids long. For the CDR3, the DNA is TGTGCCAGCAGCGTAGCTCAGGGTAGGGCCTACGAGCAGTACTTC. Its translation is CASSVAQGRAYEQYF.

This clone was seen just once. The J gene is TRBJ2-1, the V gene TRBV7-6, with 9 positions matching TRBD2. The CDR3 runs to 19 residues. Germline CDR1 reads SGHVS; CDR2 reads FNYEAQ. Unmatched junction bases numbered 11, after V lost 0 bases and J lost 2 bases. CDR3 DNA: TGTGCCAGCAGCTTAGCTGGTAGCGGGAGAACTTACACCTACAATGAGCAGTTCTTC. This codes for CASSLAGSGRTYTYNEQFF.